This TCR beta chain appears in the sequencing data of a study of spatial heterogeneity in lung cancer. Across the study: Sequences of the beta chain were consistently detected in greater numbers than alpha-chain sequences. Matched bulk RNA-seq yielded a T cell transcriptional module score. Counts of TCR transcripts in tumor regions correlated strongly with that score. On average, each unique TCR and UMI combination appeared more than ten times in raw reads.

At least ten counts were recorded for this clonotype. No antigen is known for it. The library protocol tagged each TCR cDNA with a unique molecular identifier. In TCRdb, the 5' RACE reads were re-called with MiXCR into one record per CDR3 protein. The sample contains some 23,000 distinct CDR3 sequences, under 9% of which appear only once. Study-wide results and caveats: Tumor mutation counts were tracked by expanded intratumoral alpha and beta TCR counts.

Time point denoted: sample taken at primary tumor resection. Germline values: CDR1 MDHEN, CDR2 SYDVKM. The CDR3 has 13 residues. Trimming took 3 bases from V and 4 from J, leaving 6 bases between them. V and J are TRBV28 and TRBJ2-2; D uncertain. The specimen was lung tumor tissue, collected at surgery. This TCR came from a male donor with early-stage non-small cell lung cancer. CDR3: CASSLFGTGELFF. DNA for the CDR3: TGTGCCAGCAGTTTGTTTGGCACCGGGGAGCTGTTTTTT.